One and the same sample provided the 31 T cell receptor beta chains below, sequenced in a study of T cell repertoires in ileal Crohn's disease. Libraries were prepared by immunoSEQ multiplex PCR; TCRdb keeps only in-frame clonotypes and omits some of them. The sample carries roughly 4,800 clones, roughly 81% recorded once. The sequenced sample was ileal tissue. The receptors originated from an adult with Crohn's disease.

The chain couples TRBV7-6 to TRBJ2-3; the D gene is possibly TRBD2 (6 bases). V gave up 5 bases and J gave up 0 bases, with 15 bases separating them. This CDR3 has 16 residues. The germline gives CDR1 SGHVS, CDR2 FNYEAQ. CDR3 loop: CASSPSLGGSTDTQYF. In nucleotides, the CDR3 is TGTGCCAGCAGCCCTTCCCTGGGGGGAAGCACAGATACGCAGTATTTT.

The chain uses TRBV6-5 and TRBJ1-2; TRBD1 matches at 9 bases. V gave up 2 bases and J gave up 8 bases; unmatched junction bases: 9. This CDR3 has 15 amino acids. CDR1 and CDR2 from the germline V gene are MNHEY and SVGAGI. CDR3 nucleotide sequence: TGTGCCAGCAGTTACCGGGGACAGGGCATAAGAGGCTACACCTTC. It encodes CASSYRGQGIRGYTF.

The chain has TRBV19 and TRBJ1-3; D gene uncertain. The CDR3 contains 15 residues. CDR1 LNHDA and CDR2 SQIVND come from the germline V gene (reference sequence). V was shortened by 7 bases and J by 4 bases, with 17 bases between the two germline ends. CDR3 loop: CASKAAVPNGNTIYF. In DNA form, the CDR3 reads TGTGCCAGTAAGGCGGCTGTTCCGAACGGAAACACCATATATTTT.

This chain joins TRBV27 and TRBJ2-7; D perhaps matches TRBD1 (5 bases). Germline V lookup: CDR1 MNHEY, CDR2 SMNVEV (reference sequence). CDR3 size: 14 residues. V lost 5 bases to trimming and J lost 0 bases, with 11 bases between them. The CDR3, as DNA: TGTGCCAGCAGTCCCCAGGGCGGCTCCTACGAGCAGTACTTC. Protein: CASSPQGGSYEQYF.

This clone is large by share. This rearrangement joins TRBV6-1 to TRBJ2-3, with 7 bases aligning to TRBD1. The CDR3 contains 12 residues. Losses at the gene ends were 4 bases for V and 6 bases for J; bases not matched to a gene: 1. Germline V gene data show CDR1 as MNHNS and CDR2 as SASEGT. The CDR3 sequence is CASSVDRDTQYF. In DNA, the CDR3 is TGTGCCAGCAGTGTGGACAGGGATACGCAGTATTTT.

This chain joins TRBV6-1 and TRBJ1-2, with D possibly being TRBD1 (6 bases). The CDR3 runs to 14 residues. Trimming removed 7 bases from V and 6 bases from J, with 18 bases in between. Germline V CDR1 and CDR2: MNHNS, SASEGT. CDR3 bases: TGTGCCAGCATCCAGGACAGCCAGTTAAATGGCTACACCTTC. This translates into CASIQDSQLNGYTF.

The rearrangement uses TRBV29-1 and TRBJ2-4, with TRBD1 matching over 7 bases. The V and J ends lost 6 bases and 8 bases, in that order; junction bases with no gene match: 7. There are 12 residues in the CDR3. Per the germline V gene, CDR1 is SQVTM and CDR2 is ANQGSEA. The CDR3 DNA follows: TGCAGCGTCCACAGAACAGGGGACATTCAGTACTTC. Translation: CSVHRTGDIQYF.

This clone has only one observation. The chain couples TRBV27 to TRBJ1-1; no firm D call. The CDR3 is 12 amino acids. The germline V gene encodes CDR1 MNHEY and CDR2 SMNVEV (reference sequence). The V gene lost 4 bases and the J gene lost 5 bases, with 8 bases spanning the gap. As DNA, the CDR3 is TGTGCCAGCAGTTCGGGTGGGACTGAAGCTTTCTTT. Amino acids: CASSSGGTEAFF.

The V gene is TRBV2, the J gene TRBJ2-1; 10 bases align to TRBD1. J gave up 1 base and V 7 bases, and 4 bases lay outside the gene matches. This CDR3 has 15 amino acids. The V gene's germline CDR1 is SNHLY and CDR2 FYNNEI. The CDR3: CASNKGQGSYNEQFF. The CDR3 DNA sequence: TGTGCCAGCAATAAGGGACAGGGGTCCTACAATGAGCAGTTCTTC.

The rearrangement joins TRBV9 to TRBJ2-5, with 8 bases aligning to TRBD2. The CDR3 has 16 residues. The germline gives CDR1 SGDLS, CDR2 YYNGEE. Unmatched junction bases numbered 8, after V lost 0 bases and J lost 4 bases. CDR3 protein: CASSVGTSSLGETQYF. The CDR3 coding sequence is TGTGCCAGCAGCGTAGGGACTAGCAGCCTAGGAGAGACCCAGTACTTC.

V gene TRBV2 combines with J gene TRBJ1-5, with a weak D call TRBD1 (6 bases). V gave up 6 bases and J gave up 1 base, with 25 bases separating them. Germline V gene lookup returns CDR1 SNHLY and CDR2 FYNNEI. The CDR3 loop spans 19 amino acids. The CDR3 DNA sequence: TGTGCCAGCAGGAGTACCTCCCACAGGGATCGAGAAAGCAATCAGCCCCAGCATTTT. Translated: CASRSTSHRDRESNQPQHF.

The chain joins TRBV7-6 to TRBJ2-7, with D perhaps matching TRBD1 (5 bases). The CDR3 is 15 residues long. The germline V gene has CDR1 SGHVS and CDR2 FNYEAQ. V lost 4 bases and J lost 6, with 19 bases in between. The CDR3 sequence is CASSSTQGGQSEQYF. The CDR3 DNA sequence: TGTGCCAGCAGCTCCACTCAGGGCGGTCAGTCCGAGCAGTACTTC.

The chain uses TRBV28 and TRBJ1-1; 7 nucleotides match TRBD1. V trimming: 8 bases; J trimming: 7 bases; junction bases outside the gene matches: 13. The CDR3 is made up of 14 amino acids. CDR1 MDHEN and CDR2 SYDVKM come from the germline V gene. CDR3 loop: CASWSGDSILEAFF. In DNA form, the CDR3 reads TGTGCCAGCTGGAGTGGGGACAGCATACTTGAAGCTTTCTTT.

Notes on this clone: Compared with germline, one end of the junction differs, possibly owing to a read error. This chain joins TRBV28 and TRBJ2-7, with no clear D. The CDR3 is 12 amino acids. Per germline, CDR1 MDHEN and CDR2 SYDVKM. CDR3 sequence reads: CASSPQVWQPDF. The CDR3, as DNA: TGTGCCAGCAGCCCCCAGGTGTGGCAGCCCGACTTC.

On this clone: One end of the junction varies from germline; a read error may be responsible. The CDR3 sequence: CASSLMTGLKTEAFF. The CDR3 region has the DNA TGTGCCAGCAGCTTAATGACAGGGCTGAAGACTGAAGCTTTCTTT. V and J are TRBV7-8 and TRBJ1-1, with TRBD1 matching over 7 bases. The CDR3 length is 15 residues. CDR1 SGHVS and CDR2 FQNEAQ come from the germline V gene.

The chain employs TRBV19 and TRBJ2-3; D gene unclear. The CDR3 runs 13 residues. V shed 5 bases and J shed 4 bases, with 10 bases lying between them. From germline, CDR1 is LNHDA and CDR2 SQIVND (reference sequence). The CDR3 loop reads CASSLRLPDTQYF. DNA for the CDR3: TGTGCCAGTAGTCTCCGGTTACCAGATACGCAGTATTTT. Based on the CDR3 plus reference TRBV19 and TRBJ2-3, the full variable domain is DGGITQSPKYLFRKEGQNVTLSCEQNLNHDAMYWYRQDPGQGLRLIYYSQIVNDFQKGDIAEGYSVSREKKESFPLTVTSAQKNPTAFYLCASSLRLPDTQYFGPGTRLTVL.

The chain uses TRBV19 and TRBJ2-1; D is possibly TRBD2 (5 bases). This CDR3 comprises 14 residues. Trimming left V 4 bases short and J 10 bases short, with 17 bases between. Germline CDR1 reads LNHDA; CDR2 reads SQIVND (reference sequence). The CDR3 bases are TGTGCCAGTAGTAATGGTCAGCGGTTTAGCGAGCAGTTCTTC. Its translation: CASSNGQRFSEQFF.

This sequence joins TRBV7-2 and TRBJ1-6; the match to TRBD1 covers 7 bases. CDR3 size: 16 residues. The V and J ends lost 5 bases and 6 bases, in that order; junction bases with no gene match: 10. Germline-derived CDR1 and CDR2 are SGHTA and FQGNSA. CDR3 residues: CASSEGRGTANSPLHF. DNA of the CDR3: TGTGCCAGCAGCGAAGGGAGAGGGACAGCTAATTCACCCCTCCACTTT.

The rearrangement uses TRBV28 and TRBJ2-7; 9 bases agree with TRBD2. The CDR3 consists of 14 residues. V shed 6 bases, J shed 6 bases, and the junction held 9 bases outside the gene matches. The germline gives CDR1 MDHEN, CDR2 SYDVKM. CDR3: CASSLAGALSEQYF. CDR3 sequence (DNA): TGTGCCAGCAGCTTAGCGGGGGCCCTCTCCGAGCAGTACTTC.

V gene TRBV27 combines with J gene TRBJ2-2; D is uncertain. The V and J ends lost 7 bases and 4 bases respectively, with 7 bases between them. The germline gives CDR1 MNHEY, CDR2 SMNVEV (reference sequence). The CDR3 has 12 amino acids. Here the CDR3 reads CASKRPTGELFF. The CDR3 DNA sequence: TGTGCCAGCAAGCGACCCACCGGGGAGCTGTTTTTT.

This chain connects TRBV18 to TRBJ2-7; 7 bases match TRBD2. CDR3 length equals 14 residues. V gave up 6 bases and J gave up 7 bases; unmatched junction bases: 12. The V gene's germline CDR1 is KGHSH and CDR2 LQKENI. The CDR3 bases are TGTGCCAGCTCTCCGGGGGGTACTACGCTAGAGCAGTACTTC. Translating it yields CASSPGGTTLEQYF.

The chain is built from TRBV6-1 and TRBJ1-6; possible D gene TRBD1, 5 bases. Trimming took off 6 bases at V and 10 bases at J, with 16 bases between the two ends. The CDR3 extends over 14 amino acids. CDR1 is MNHNS, CDR2 SASEGT, per germline. CDR3 nucleotide sequence: TGTGCCAGCAGCCCCAGGAGGGGCGACTCACCCCTCCACTTT. It yields the protein CASSPRRGDSPLHF.

The rearrangement uses TRBV19 and TRBJ2-7; the match to TRBD2 covers 13 bases. V was clipped by 5 bases and J by 7 bases; unmatched bases: 11. This CDR3 is built from 16 residues. CDR1 LNHDA and CDR2 SQIVND come from the germline V gene (reference sequence). Written as DNA, the CDR3 is TGTGCCAGTAGTCGGACTAGCGGGGGTCTCCAGTCTGAGCAGTACTTC. It encodes CASSRTSGGLQSEQYF.

This rearrangement joins TRBV10-3 to TRBJ1-2; D possibly corresponds to TRBD1 (5 bases). The germline V gene encodes CDR1 ENHRY and CDR2 SYGVKD. Trimming stripped 5 bases from V and 5 bases from J, with 15 bases between. The CDR3 contains 14 residues. Here the CDR3 reads CAISPRIGEYGYTF. The DNA of the CDR3 is TGTGCCATCAGTCCCCGGATAGGGGAATATGGCTACACCTTC.

This chain connects TRBV9 to TRBJ2-6; 11 bases are shared with TRBD1. The V gene's germline CDR1 is SGDLS and CDR2 YYNGEE. J lost 4 bases, V lost 0 bases, and 12 bases had no gene match. This CDR3 spans 20 amino acids. CDR3 sequence (DNA): TGTGCCAGCAGCGTAGTATATTTGGCGGACAGGGGGCCAGGGGCCAACGTCCTGACTTTC. Encoded protein: CASSVVYLADRGPGANVLTF. Supplemented by reference TRBV9 and TRBJ2-6, the full variable domain reads DSGVTQTPKHLITATGQRVTLRCSPRSGDLSVYWYQQSLDQGLQFLIQYYNGEERAKGNILERFSAQQFPDLHSELNLSSLELGDSALYFCASSVVYLADRGPGANVLTFGAGSRLTVL.

The rearrangement joins TRBV19 to TRBJ2-7; no definite D call. The V gene's germline CDR1 is LNHDA and CDR2 SQIVND (reference sequence). This CDR3 has 13 residues. V dropped 5 bases and J dropped 6 bases, with 14 bases sitting between them. In nucleotides, the CDR3 is TGTGCCAGTAGTCCTGACACCACGCGCGAGCAGTACTTC. It translates to CASSPDTTREQYF.

Only one count was recorded for this clone. The chain links TRBV14 to TRBJ2-3; D perhaps matches TRBD1 (6 bases). V was clipped by 0 bases and J by 2 bases, with 15 bases between them. Per the germline V gene, CDR1 is SGHDN and CDR2 is FVKESK. The CDR3 extends over 17 amino acids. CDR3 nucleotide sequence: TGTGCCAGCAGCCAAGATCTTGGGACACGGACCACAGATACGCAGTATTTT. This codes for CASSQDLGTRTTDTQYF.

This sequence joins TRBV19 and TRBJ1-5; 7 bases fit TRBD1. V dropped 7 bases and J dropped 0; count of bases not matched to a gene: 6. This CDR3 region has 15 residues. Germline CDR1 reads LNHDA; CDR2 reads SQIVND (reference sequence). The CDR3 DNA follows: TGTGCCAGTATGGGGGGACAGTCTAGCAATCAGCCCCAGCATTTT. Amino acids: CASMGGQSSNQPQHF.

The rearrangement links TRBV5-1 to TRBJ1-6; a possible D gene is TRBD1 (5 bases). The germline CDR1 and CDR2 sequences are SGHRS and YFSETQ. The CDR3 runs to 13 residues. Trimming pared 2 bases from V and 8 bases from J, leaving 8 bases between. The CDR3 region is CASSFGGDSPLHF. The CDR3 bases are TGCGCCAGCAGCTTCGGGGGAGATTCACCCCTCCACTTT.

The chain recombines TRBV6-5 with TRBJ2-2; TRBD1 agrees at 7 bases. This CDR3 has 14 amino acids. Trimming cost V 11 bases and J 7 bases; bases outside gene matches: 13. Germline CDR1 is MNHEY and CDR2 is SVGAGI. The CDR3 reads CAAQVARTGGELFF. CDR3 coding DNA: TGTGCCGCTCAAGTCGCGAGGACAGGCGGGGAGCTGTTTTTT.

CDR3 amino acids: CASGARPGPGETQYF. DNA for the CDR3: TGTGCTAGTGGTGCAAGGCCAGGGCCGGGTGAGACCCAGTACTTC. This chain joins TRBV12-5 and TRBJ2-5; TRBD1 might be the D (5 bases). From germline, CDR1 is LGHNT and CDR2 FRNRAP. V was cut by 5 bases and J by 5 bases, with 18 bases left in between. This CDR3 is 15 amino acids long.